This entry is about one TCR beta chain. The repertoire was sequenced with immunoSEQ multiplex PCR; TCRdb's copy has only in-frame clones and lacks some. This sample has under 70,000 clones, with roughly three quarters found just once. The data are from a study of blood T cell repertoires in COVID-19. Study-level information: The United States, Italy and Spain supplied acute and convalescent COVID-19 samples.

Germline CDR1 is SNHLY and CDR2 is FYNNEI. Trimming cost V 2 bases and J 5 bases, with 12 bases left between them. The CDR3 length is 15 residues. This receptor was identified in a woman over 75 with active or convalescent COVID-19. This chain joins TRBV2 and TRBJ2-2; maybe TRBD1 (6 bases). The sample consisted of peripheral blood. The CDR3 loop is CASSERTVATGELFF. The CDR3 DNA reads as TGTGCCAGCAGTGAAAGGACAGTCGCTACCGGGGAGCTGTTTTTT.